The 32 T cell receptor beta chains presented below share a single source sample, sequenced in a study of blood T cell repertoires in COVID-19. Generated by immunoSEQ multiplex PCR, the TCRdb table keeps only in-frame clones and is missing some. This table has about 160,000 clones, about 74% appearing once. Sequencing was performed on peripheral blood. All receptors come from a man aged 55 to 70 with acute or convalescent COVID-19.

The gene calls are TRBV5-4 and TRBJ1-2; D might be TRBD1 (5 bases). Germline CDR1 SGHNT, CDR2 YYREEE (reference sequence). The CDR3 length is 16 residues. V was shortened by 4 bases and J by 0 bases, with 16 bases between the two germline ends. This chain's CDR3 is CASSQGVQNSNYGYTF. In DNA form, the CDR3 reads TGTGCCAGCAGCCAGGGCGTTCAGAACTCTAACTATGGCTACACCTTC. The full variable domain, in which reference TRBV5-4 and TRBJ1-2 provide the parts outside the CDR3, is ETGVTQSPTHLIKTRGQQVTLRCSSQSGHNTVSWYQQALGQGPQFIFQYYREEENGRGNFPPRFSGLQFPNYSSELNVNALELDDSALYLCASSQGVQNSNYGYTFGSGTRLTVV.

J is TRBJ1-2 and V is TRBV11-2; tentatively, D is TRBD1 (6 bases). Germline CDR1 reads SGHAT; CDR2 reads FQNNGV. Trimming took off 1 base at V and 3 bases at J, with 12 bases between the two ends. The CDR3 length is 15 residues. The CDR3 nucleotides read TGTGCCAGCAGCTTAGGGCAGGGGCTAGACTATGGCTACACCTTC. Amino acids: CASSLGQGLDYGYTF. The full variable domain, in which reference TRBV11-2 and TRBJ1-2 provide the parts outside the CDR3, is EAGVAQSPRYKIIEKRQSVAFWCNPISGHATLYWYQQILGQGPKLLIQFQNNGVVDDSQLPKDRFSAERLKGVDSTLKIQPAKLEDSAVYLCASSLGQGLDYGYTFGSGTRLTVV.

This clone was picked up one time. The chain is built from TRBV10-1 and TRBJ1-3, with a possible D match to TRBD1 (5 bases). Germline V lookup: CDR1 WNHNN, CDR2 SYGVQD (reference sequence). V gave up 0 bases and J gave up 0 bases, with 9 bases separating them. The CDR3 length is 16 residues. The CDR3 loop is CASSESSTASGNTIYF. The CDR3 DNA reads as TGCGCCAGCAGTGAGTCGTCGACAGCCTCTGGAAACACCATATATTTT.

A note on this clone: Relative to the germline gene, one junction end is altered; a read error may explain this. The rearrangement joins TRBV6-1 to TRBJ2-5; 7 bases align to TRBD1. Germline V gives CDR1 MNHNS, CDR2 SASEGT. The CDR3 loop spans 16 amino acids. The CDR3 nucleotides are TGTGCCAGCAGTCAAGCCTTTACAGGGGCCCAAGAGACCCAGTACTTC. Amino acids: CASSQAFTGAQETQYF.

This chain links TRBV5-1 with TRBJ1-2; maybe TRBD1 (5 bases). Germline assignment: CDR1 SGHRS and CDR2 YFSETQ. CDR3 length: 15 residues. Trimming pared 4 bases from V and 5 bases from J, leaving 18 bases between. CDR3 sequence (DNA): TGCGCCAGCAGCCCGGCCGGCAGGGATCTTTATGGCTACACCTTC. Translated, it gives CASSPAGRDLYGYTF.

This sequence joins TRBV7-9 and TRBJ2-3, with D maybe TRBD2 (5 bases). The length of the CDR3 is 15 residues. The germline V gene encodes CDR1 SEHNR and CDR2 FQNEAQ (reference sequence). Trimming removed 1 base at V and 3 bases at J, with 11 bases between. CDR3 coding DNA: TGTGCCAGCAGCTTAGACACTAGTTTTACAGATACGCAGTATTTT. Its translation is CASSLDTSFTDTQYF.

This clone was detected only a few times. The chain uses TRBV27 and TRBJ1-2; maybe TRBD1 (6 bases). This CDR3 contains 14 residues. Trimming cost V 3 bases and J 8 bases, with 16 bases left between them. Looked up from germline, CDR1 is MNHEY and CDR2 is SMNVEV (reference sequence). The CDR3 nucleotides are TGTGCCAGCAGTTTCACCGGGACAATGTCCGGCTACACCTTC. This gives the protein CASSFTGTMSGYTF.

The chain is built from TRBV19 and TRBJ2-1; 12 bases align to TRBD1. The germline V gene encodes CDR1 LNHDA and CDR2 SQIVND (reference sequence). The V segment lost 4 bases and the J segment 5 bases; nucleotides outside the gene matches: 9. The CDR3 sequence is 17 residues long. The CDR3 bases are TGTGCCAGTAGTACCTACCCGGGACAGGGGGCACACAATGAGCAGTTCTTC. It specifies CASSTYPGQGAHNEQFF.

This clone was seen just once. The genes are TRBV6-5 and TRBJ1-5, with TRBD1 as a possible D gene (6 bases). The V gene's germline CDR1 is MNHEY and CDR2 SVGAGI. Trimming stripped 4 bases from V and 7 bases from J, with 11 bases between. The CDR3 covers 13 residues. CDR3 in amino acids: CASSWDIGQPQHF. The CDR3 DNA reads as TGTGCCAGCAGTTGGGACATCGGGCAGCCCCAGCATTTT.

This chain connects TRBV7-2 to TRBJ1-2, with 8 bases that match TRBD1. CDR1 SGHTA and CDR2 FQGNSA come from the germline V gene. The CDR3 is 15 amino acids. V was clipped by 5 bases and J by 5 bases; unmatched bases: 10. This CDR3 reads CASSPNQGARYGYTF. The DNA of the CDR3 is TGTGCCAGCAGCCCTAACCAGGGGGCGCGGTATGGCTACACCTTC.

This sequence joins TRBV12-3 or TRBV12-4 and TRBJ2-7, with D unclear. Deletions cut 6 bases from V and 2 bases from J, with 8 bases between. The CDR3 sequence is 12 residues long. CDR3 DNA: TGTGCCAGCAGCCTCCTTACCTACGAGCAGTACTTC. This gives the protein CASSLLTYEQYF.

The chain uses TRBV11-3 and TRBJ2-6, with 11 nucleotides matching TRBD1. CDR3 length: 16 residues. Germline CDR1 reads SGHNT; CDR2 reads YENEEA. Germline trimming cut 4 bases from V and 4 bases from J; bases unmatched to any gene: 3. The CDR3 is CASSSGQGAGANVLTF. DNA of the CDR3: TGTGCCAGCAGCTCAGGACAGGGGGCCGGGGCCAACGTCCTGACTTTC.

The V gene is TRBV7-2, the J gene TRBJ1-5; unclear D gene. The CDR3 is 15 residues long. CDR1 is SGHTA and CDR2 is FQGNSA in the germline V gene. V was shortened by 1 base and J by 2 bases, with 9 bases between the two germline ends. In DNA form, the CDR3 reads TGTGCCAGCAGCTTAGGCGTTTTGGGCAATCAGCCCCAGCATTTT. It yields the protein CASSLGVLGNQPQHF.

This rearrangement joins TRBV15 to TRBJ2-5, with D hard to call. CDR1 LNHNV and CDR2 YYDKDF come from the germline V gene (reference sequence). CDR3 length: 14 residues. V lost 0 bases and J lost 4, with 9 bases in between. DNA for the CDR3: TGTGCCACCAGCAGAGATCCGGTTCTAGAGACCCAGTACTTC. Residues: CATSRDPVLETQYF.

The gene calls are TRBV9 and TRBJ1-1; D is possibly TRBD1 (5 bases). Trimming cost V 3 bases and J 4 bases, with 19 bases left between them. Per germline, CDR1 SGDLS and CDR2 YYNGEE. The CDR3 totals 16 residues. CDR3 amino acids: CASSALMTVTPTEAFF. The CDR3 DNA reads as TGTGCCAGCAGCGCACTTATGACAGTTACCCCCACTGAAGCTTTCTTT.

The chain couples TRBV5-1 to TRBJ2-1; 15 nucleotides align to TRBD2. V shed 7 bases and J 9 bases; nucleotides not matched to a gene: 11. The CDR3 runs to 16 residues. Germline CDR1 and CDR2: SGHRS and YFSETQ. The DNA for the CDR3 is TGCGCCAGCCGGACTAGCGGGGGGGCCGTGATATCTGAGCAGTTCTTC. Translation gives CASRTSGGAVISEQFF.

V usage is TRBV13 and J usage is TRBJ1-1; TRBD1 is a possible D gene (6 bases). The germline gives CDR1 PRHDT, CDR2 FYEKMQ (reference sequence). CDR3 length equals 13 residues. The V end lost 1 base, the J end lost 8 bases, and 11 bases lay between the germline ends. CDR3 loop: CASSLVTGTEAFF. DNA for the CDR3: TGTGCCAGCAGCTTAGTCACCGGGACAGAAGCTTTCTTT.

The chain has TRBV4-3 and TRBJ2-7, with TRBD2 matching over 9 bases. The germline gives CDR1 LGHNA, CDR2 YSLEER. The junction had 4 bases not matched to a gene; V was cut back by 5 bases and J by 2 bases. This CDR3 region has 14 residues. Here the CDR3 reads CASSGLAGAYEQYF. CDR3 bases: TGCGCCAGCAGCGGGTTAGCGGGGGCCTACGAGCAGTACTTC.

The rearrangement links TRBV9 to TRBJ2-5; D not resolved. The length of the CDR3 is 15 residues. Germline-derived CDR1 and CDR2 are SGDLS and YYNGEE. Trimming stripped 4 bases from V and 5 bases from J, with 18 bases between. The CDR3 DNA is TGTGCCAGCAGCACCACGGGTGGCCTCGGTGAGACCCAGTACTTC. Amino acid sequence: CASSTTGGLGETQYF.

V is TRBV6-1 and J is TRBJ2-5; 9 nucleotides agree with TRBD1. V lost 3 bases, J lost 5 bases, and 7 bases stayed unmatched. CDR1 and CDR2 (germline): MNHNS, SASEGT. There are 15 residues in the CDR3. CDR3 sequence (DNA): TGTGCCAGCAGTGAGGGACAGGGAGTCGGCGAGACCCAGTACTTC. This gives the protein CASSEGQGVGETQYF.

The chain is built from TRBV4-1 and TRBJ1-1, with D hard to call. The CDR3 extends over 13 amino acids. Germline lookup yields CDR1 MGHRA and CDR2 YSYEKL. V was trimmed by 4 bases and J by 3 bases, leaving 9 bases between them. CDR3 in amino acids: CASSPLGDTEAFF. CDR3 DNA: TGCGCCAGCAGCCCCCTCGGAGACACTGAAGCTTTCTTT.

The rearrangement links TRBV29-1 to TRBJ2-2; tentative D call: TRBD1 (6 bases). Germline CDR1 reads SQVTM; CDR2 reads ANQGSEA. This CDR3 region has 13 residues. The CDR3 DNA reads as TGCAGTTCCGGGACATCCCTCACCGGGGAGCTGTTTTTT. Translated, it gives CSSGTSLTGELFF.

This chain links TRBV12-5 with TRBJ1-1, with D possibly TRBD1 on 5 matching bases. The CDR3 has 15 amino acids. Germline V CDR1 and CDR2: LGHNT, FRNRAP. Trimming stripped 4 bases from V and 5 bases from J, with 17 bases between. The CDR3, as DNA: TGTGCTAGTGGTTATAAAGCAGGGCTTGGTACTGAAGCTTTCTTT. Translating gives CASGYKAGLGTEAFF.

This CDR3 reads CASSPDSFEAFF. As DNA, the CDR3 is TGTGCCAGCAGTCCTGACTCATTTGAAGCTTTCTTT. This rearrangement joins TRBV6-5 to TRBJ1-1; D not certain. Between the trimmed V and J ends, which lost 5 bases and 7 bases, there was a span of 11 bases. This CDR3 has 12 amino acids. Germline loops: CDR1 MNHEY, CDR2 SVGAGI.

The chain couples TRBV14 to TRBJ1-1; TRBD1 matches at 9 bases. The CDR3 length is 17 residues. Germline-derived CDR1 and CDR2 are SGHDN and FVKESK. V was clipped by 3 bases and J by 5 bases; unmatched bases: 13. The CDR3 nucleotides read TGTGCCAGCAGCCAGCTCACAGGGGGCGCTGGGGGGACTGAAGCTTTCTTT. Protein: CASSQLTGGAGGTEAFF. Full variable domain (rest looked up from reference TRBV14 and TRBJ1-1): EAGVTQFPSHSVIEKGQTVTLRCDPISGHDNLYWYRRVMGKEIKFLLHFVKESKQDESGMPNNRFLAERTGGTYSTLKVQPAELEDSGVYFCASSQLTGGAGGTEAFFGQGTRLTVV.

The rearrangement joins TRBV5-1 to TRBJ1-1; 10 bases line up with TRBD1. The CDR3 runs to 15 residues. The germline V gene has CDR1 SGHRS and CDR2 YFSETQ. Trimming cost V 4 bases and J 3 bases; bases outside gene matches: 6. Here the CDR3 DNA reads TGCGCCAGCAGCGCCCCGGGACAGGGGTACACTGAAGCTTTCTTT. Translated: CASSAPGQGYTEAFF.

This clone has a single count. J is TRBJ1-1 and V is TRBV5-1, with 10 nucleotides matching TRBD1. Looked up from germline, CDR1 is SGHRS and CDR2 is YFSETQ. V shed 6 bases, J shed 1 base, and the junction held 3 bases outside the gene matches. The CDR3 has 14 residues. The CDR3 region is CASTRTGGNTEAFF. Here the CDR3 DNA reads TGCGCCAGCACCCGGACAGGGGGGAACACTGAAGCTTTCTTT.

CDR3 amino acids: CASSVDGGVEKLFF. Here the CDR3 DNA reads TGTGCCAGCAGCGTAGATGGGGGGGTGGAAAAACTGTTTTTT. The chain has TRBV9 and TRBJ1-4; TRBD1 might be the D (5 bases). This CDR3 is built from 14 residues. Germline V CDR1 and CDR2: SGDLS, YYNGEE. Trimming removed 0 bases at V and 8 bases at J, with 11 bases between.

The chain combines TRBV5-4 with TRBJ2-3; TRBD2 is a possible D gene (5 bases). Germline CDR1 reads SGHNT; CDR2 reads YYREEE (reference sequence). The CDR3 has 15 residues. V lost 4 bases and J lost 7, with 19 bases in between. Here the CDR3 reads CASSLDQDRGNTQYF. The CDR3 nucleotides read TGTGCCAGCAGCCTGGACCAAGATCGGGGAAATACGCAGTATTTT.

In DNA, the CDR3 is TGTGCCAGCAGCCAGGCCGGGACAGGGGGCCACGGCTACACCTTC. Amino acids: CASSQAGTGGHGYTF. The chain employs TRBV3-1 (or the pseudogene TRBV3-2) and TRBJ1-2; 12 bases fit TRBD1. Germline V gene lookup returns CDR1 LGHDT and CDR2 YNNKEL (reference sequence). The CDR3 is 15 residues long. J gave up 8 bases and V 3 bases, and 7 bases lay outside the gene matches.

The CDR3 region is CASSLDRPYEQYF. CDR3 nucleotide sequence: TGTGCCAGCTCCCTCGACAGGCCTTACGAGCAGTACTTC. The J gene is TRBJ2-7, the V gene TRBV18; D is perhaps TRBD1 (6 bases). The germline V and J ends were trimmed by 6 bases and 4 bases, with 13 bases remaining between them. This CDR3 has 13 residues. The germline V gene has CDR1 KGHSH and CDR2 LQKENI.

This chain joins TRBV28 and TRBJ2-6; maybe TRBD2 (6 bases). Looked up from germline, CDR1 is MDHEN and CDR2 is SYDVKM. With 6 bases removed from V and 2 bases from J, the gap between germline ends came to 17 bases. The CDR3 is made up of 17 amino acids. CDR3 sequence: CASSPRTGVAGANVLTF. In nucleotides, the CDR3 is TGTGCCAGCAGCCCTCGAACGGGGGTCGCTGGGGCCAACGTCCTGACTTTC.